This entry lists 17 T cell receptor beta chains sequenced from one sample in a study of HIV-infected patients and healthy controls. All unsorted peripheral T cells were captured because whole blood was used without fractionation. cDNA was made from 500 ng RNA using alpha and beta constant primers. Each of the alpha and beta chains got its own library through chain-specific third strand synthesis with indices. TCRdb itself ran the 5' RACE reads through MiXCR, one entry per CDR3 protein. The data contain 8,000 to 11,000 distinct CDR3 sequences, around 8% of them singletons. Sequences were obtained from blood. The receptor set was obtained from an adult in good health.

This clonotype is medium-sized. The rearrangement uses TRBV25-1 and TRBJ1-3; no firm D call. The CDR3 is 14 residues long. V was trimmed by 2 bases and J by 5 bases, leaving 10 bases between them. Germline loops: CDR1 MGHDK, CDR2 SYGVNS. The CDR3 protein is CASSERTGRNTIYF. The CDR3 DNA reads TGTGCCAGCAGTGAAAGGACGGGGAGAAACACCATATATTTT. The full variable domain, rest sourced from reference TRBV25-1 and TRBJ1-3, is EADIYQTPRYLVIGTGKKITLECSQTMGHDKMYWYQQDPGMELHLIHYSYGVNSTEKGDLSSESTVSRIRTEHFPLTLESARPSHTSQYLCASSERTGRNTIYFGEGSWLTVV.

This clonotype is medium-sized within its sample. The chain uses TRBV3-1 and TRBJ1-6; D call uncertain. CDR1 and CDR2 from the germline V gene are LGHDT and YNNKEL (reference sequence). This CDR3 spans 16 amino acids. The V gene lost 1 base and the J gene lost 6 bases, with 13 bases spanning the gap. The CDR3 reads CASSQGVASPNSPLHF. As DNA, the CDR3 is TGTGCCAGCAGCCAAGGAGTGGCTTCCCCTAATTCACCCCTCCACTTT.

By share, this clonotype counts as medium-sized. V gene TRBV6-6 combines with J gene TRBJ1-3; D is uncertain. V was shortened by 0 bases and J by 0 bases, with 6 bases between the two germline ends. In germline, CDR1 is MNHNY, CDR2 SVGAGI (reference sequence). The CDR3 is 15 residues long. For the CDR3, the DNA is TGTGCCAGCAGTTACTCCGCGTCCTCTGGAAACACCATATATTTT. Its translation is CASSYSASSGNTIYF.

The sample holds a few counts of this clonotype. The rearrangement links TRBV24-1 to TRBJ1-5, with 8 bases that match TRBD1. Trimming cost V 5 bases and J 6 bases; bases outside gene matches: 11. The CDR3 runs to 16 residues. Per the germline V gene, CDR1 is KGHDR and CDR2 is SFDVKD. CDR3 sequence (DNA): TGTGCCACCAGTGTCTTTTGGGGGACAGGCGCTCAGCCCCAGCATTTT. Protein product: CATSVFWGTGAQPQHF.

This clonotype was detected a few times. This chain joins TRBV7-9 and TRBJ1-4; TRBD1 might be the D (6 bases). The length of the CDR3 is 14 residues. Trimming took 4 bases from V and 5 from J, leaving 11 bases between them. CDR1 and CDR2 (germline): SEHNR, FQNEAQ (reference sequence). Written as DNA, the CDR3 is TGTGCCAGCAGCTCACAGGGCGCGAATGAAAAACTGTTTTTT. It translates to CASSSQGANEKLFF.

Judged by abundance, this clonotype is medium-sized. The chain is built from TRBV4-2 and TRBJ1-1, with D possibly TRBD1 on 6 matching bases. Trimming took 4 bases from V and 3 from J, leaving 15 bases between them. The CDR3 consists of 15 residues. Germline CDR1 reads LGHNA; CDR2 reads YNFKEQ. CDR3 nucleotides: TGTGCCAGCAGCCCCCCGACAGGAGATTACACTGAAGCTTTCTTT. Translation: CASSPPTGDYTEAFF.

By sample fraction, this clonotype is medium-sized. The V and J genes are TRBV29-1 and TRBJ1-2, with D unresolved. Germline CDR1 and CDR2: SQVTM and ANQGSEA. The CDR3 runs to 11 residues. Trimming cost V 6 bases and J 12 bases, with 17 bases left between them. CDR3 DNA: TGCAGCGTCGAGGATCCGGGTTTGAACACCTTC. This codes for CSVEDPGLNTF.

The rearrangement joins TRBV7-9 to TRBJ1-1, with 8 bases that match TRBD1. This CDR3 comprises 15 residues. Germline CDR1 and CDR2: SEHNR and FQNEAQ (reference sequence). V was pared by 3 bases and J by 1 base, with 4 bases of the junction left unmatched. CDR3 DNA: TGTGCCAGCAGCTTCCTCCAGGGGGCGAACACTGAAGCTTTCTTT. Its translation is CASSFLQGANTEAFF. Combining the CDR3 with reference TRBV7-9 and TRBJ1-1 gives the whole variable domain DTGVSQNPRHKITKRGQNVTFRCDPISEHNRLYWYRQTLGQGPEFLTYFQNEAQLEKSRLLSDRFSAERPKGSFSTLEIQRTEQGDSAMYLCASSFLQGANTEAFFGQGTRLTVV.

By its share, this clonotype is medium-sized. This chain links TRBV7-8 with TRBJ1-6, with TRBD1 matching 9 bases. Trimming at V came to 5 bases and at J to 2 bases, leaving 7 bases not matched to a gene. CDR1 is SGHVS and CDR2 is FQNEAQ in the germline V gene. The CDR3 is 17 residues long. CDR3 residues: CASSPRGQGTYNSPLHF. DNA of the CDR3: TGTGCCAGCAGCCCCCGAGGACAGGGGACCTATAATTCACCCCTCCACTTT. The variable domain in full, completed from reference TRBV7-8 and TRBJ1-6, reads GAGVSQSPRYKVAKRGQDVALRCDPISGHVSLFWYQQALGQGPEFLTYFQNEAQLDKSGLPSDRFFAERPEGSVSTLKIQRTQQEDSAVYLCASSPRGQGTYNSPLHFGNGTRLTVT.

By share of the sample, this clonotype is medium-sized. The chain joins TRBV6-5 to TRBJ1-2; the D is unclear. Germline values: CDR1 MNHEY, CDR2 SVGAGI. Between the trimmed V and J ends, which lost 2 bases and 2 bases, there was a span of 6 bases. CDR3 length: 13 amino acids. The CDR3 DNA is TGTGCCAGCAGTTACGTCAGGAACTATGGCTACACCTTC. Protein sequence: CASSYVRNYGYTF.

This clonotype is deemed medium-sized (0.01 to 0.1%). The chain employs TRBV12-3 or TRBV12-4 and TRBJ1-5; D is possibly TRBD1 (5 bases). This CDR3 contains 14 residues. Trimming cost V 6 bases and J 3 bases, with 12 bases left between them. CDR3 in amino acids: CASSPDRYNQPQHF. CDR3 coding DNA: TGTGCCAGCAGCCCCGACAGATACAATCAGCCCCAGCATTTT.

In its sample, this clonotype was seen many times. The chain couples TRBV5-1 to TRBJ1-3; D unresolved. The V gene lost 1 base and the J gene lost 0 bases, with 11 bases spanning the gap. This CDR3 region has 16 residues. CDR1 SGHRS and CDR2 YFSETQ come from the germline V gene. The CDR3 nucleotides are TGCGCCAGCAGCTTGACCCCAGCAAGCTCTGGAAACACCATATATTTT. It specifies CASSLTPASSGNTIYF.

The chain employs TRBV14 and TRBJ1-1; 8 bases agree with TRBD1. This CDR3 region has 15 residues. The ends lost 5 bases at V and 0 bases at J; junction bases unmatched: 5. Germline V gives CDR1 SGHDN, CDR2 FVKESK. The CDR3 bases are TGTGCCAGCAGCATCCGACAGGGGATGAACACTGAAGCTTTCTTT. The encoded protein is CASSIRQGMNTEAFF. The full variable domain, rest sourced from reference TRBV14 and TRBJ1-1, is EAGVTQFPSHSVIEKGQTVTLRCDPISGHDNLYWYRRVMGKEIKFLLHFVKESKQDESGMPNNRFLAERTGGTYSTLKVQPAELEDSGVYFCASSIRQGMNTEAFFGQGTRLTVV.

This clonotype qualifies as medium-sized. The V call is TRBV11-2, the J call TRBJ2-3, with 13 bases matching TRBD2. V was pared by 2 bases and J by 2 bases, with 4 bases of the junction left unmatched. The germline gives CDR1 SGHAT, CDR2 FQNNGV. This CDR3 spans 17 amino acids. CDR3 protein: CASSLRTSGGHTDTQYF. The DNA of the CDR3 is TGTGCCAGCAGCTTAAGGACTAGCGGGGGACACACAGATACGCAGTATTTT.

By frequency in the sample, this clonotype is medium-sized (0.01 to 0.1%). The chain has TRBV20-1 and TRBJ1-5; 7 bases map to TRBD1. The CDR3 spans 16 residues. Looked up from germline, CDR1 is DFQATT and CDR2 is SNEGSKA (reference sequence). V lost 0 bases to trimming and J lost 5 bases; unmatched junction nucleotides: 10. Here the CDR3 reads CSAREKTGISHQPQHF. The DNA of the CDR3 is TGCAGTGCTAGAGAAAAGACAGGGATCAGCCATCAGCCCCAGCATTTT.

By share, this clonotype ranks as medium-sized. This chain joins TRBV4-2 and TRBJ1-6, with unresolved D. The V end lost 1 base, the J end lost 6 bases, and 16 bases lay between the germline ends. The CDR3 extends over 17 amino acids. Germline lookup yields CDR1 LGHNA and CDR2 YNFKEQ. CDR3 sequence (DNA): TGTGCCAGCAGCCAAGGTCCCTCCCGAACATTTAATTCACCCCTCCACTTT. It is translated as CASSQGPSRTFNSPLHF.

In this sample, this clonotype is medium-sized (0.01 to 0.1%). V usage is TRBV10-1 and J usage is TRBJ1-1; D is uncertain. The ends were cut back, 6 bases at V and 1 base at J, with 12 bases in the middle. Germline V gives CDR1 WNHNN, CDR2 SYGVQD (reference sequence). This CDR3 comprises 14 residues. Written as DNA, the CDR3 is TGCGCCAGCAGCCCCTCGACGGCGAACACTGAAGCTTTCTTT. It is translated as CASSPSTANTEAFF.